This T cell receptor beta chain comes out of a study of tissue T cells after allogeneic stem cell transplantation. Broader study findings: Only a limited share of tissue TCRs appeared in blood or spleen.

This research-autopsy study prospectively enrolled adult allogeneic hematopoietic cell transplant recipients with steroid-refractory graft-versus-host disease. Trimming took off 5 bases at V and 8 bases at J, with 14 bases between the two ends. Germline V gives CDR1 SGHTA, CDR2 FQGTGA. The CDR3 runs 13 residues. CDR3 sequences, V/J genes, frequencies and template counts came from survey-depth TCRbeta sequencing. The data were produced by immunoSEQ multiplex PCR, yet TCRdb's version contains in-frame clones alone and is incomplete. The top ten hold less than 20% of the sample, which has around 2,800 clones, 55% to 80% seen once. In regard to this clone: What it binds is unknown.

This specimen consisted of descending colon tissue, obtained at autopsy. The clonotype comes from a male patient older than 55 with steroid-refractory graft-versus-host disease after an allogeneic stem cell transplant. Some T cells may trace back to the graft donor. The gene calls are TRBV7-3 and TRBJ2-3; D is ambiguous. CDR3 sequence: CASSPQSPVTQYF. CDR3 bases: TGTGCCAGCAGCCCCCAATCGCCAGTTACGCAGTATTTT.